Following are 28 T cell receptor beta chains from one sample sequenced in a study of early T cells in non-severe SARS-CoV-2 infection. TCRdb itself ran the 5' RACE reads through MiXCR, one entry per CDR3 protein. This table has roughly 35,000 distinct CDR3 sequences, 6% to 8.5% appearing once. Material: whole blood. These receptors originate from an adult who was a healthcare worker with PCR-confirmed SARS-CoV-2 infection or an uninfected control (not recorded which).

This clonotype has a count of ten or more. This sequence joins TRBV5-1 and TRBJ2-5; D gene uncertain. In germline, CDR1 is SGHRS, CDR2 YFSETQ. The CDR3 totals 12 residues. The germline V and J ends were trimmed by 0 bases and 9 bases, with 9 bases remaining between them. The CDR3 DNA is TGCGCCAGCAGCTTGGAGGGCCCAGCCCAGTACTTC. Translating gives CASSLEGPAQYF.

This clonotype was counted a few times. The chain employs TRBV12-3 or TRBV12-4 and TRBJ2-1; D remains unclear. The CDR3 has 12 residues. The germline V and J ends were trimmed by 6 bases and 10 bases, with 13 bases remaining between them. CDR3 coding DNA: TGTGCCAGCAGCCTCGGGTCAGAAGAGCAGTTCTTC. This sequence encodes CASSLGSEEQFF.

This clonotype showed up just a few times. The chain carries TRBV24-1 and TRBJ2-2; 10 nucleotides line up with TRBD2. The V and J ends lost 3 bases and 4 bases, in that order; junction bases with no gene match: 13. This CDR3 is 19 amino acids long. From germline, CDR1 is KGHDR and CDR2 SFDVKD. CDR3 amino acids: CATSDTRTVLAGVTGELFF. CDR3 nucleotides: TGTGCCACCAGTGATACACGGACGGTGCTAGCGGGAGTCACCGGGGAGCTGTTTTTT.

The sample holds many counts of this clonotype. This chain links TRBV29-1 with TRBJ2-1; TRBD1 aligns across 10 bases. This CDR3 is 16 amino acids long. Losses at the gene ends were 6 bases for V and 5 bases for J; bases not matched to a gene: 13. Germline CDR1 SQVTM, CDR2 ANQGSEA. CDR3 bases: TGCAGCGTCAAGACACCGGGACAGGGGATGGACAATGAGCAGTTCTTC. It codes for CSVKTPGQGMDNEQFF.

This clonotype showed up many times. V gene TRBV18 combines with J gene TRBJ2-7; tentative D call: TRBD1 (5 bases). This CDR3 comprises 14 residues. CDR1 and CDR2 (germline): KGHSH, LQKENI. V lost 2 bases and J lost 0, with 8 bases in between. The DNA of the CDR3 is TGTGCCAGCTCACCAAGGCAGGGCTCCTACGAGCAGTACTTC. The encoded protein is CASSPRQGSYEQYF.

The sample holds many counts of this clonotype. The rearrangement links TRBV9 to TRBJ1-1; D ambiguous. Germline CDR1 is SGDLS and CDR2 is YYNGEE. V lost 3 bases to trimming and J lost 0 bases, with 15 bases between them. The CDR3 is 16 residues long. The CDR3: CASSEMGRALNTEAFF. The CDR3 coding sequence is TGTGCCAGCAGCGAAATGGGCCGGGCCCTGAACACTGAAGCTTTCTTT.

There are many counts of this clonotype. V is TRBV9 and J is TRBJ2-7; no firm D call. This CDR3 spans 16 amino acids. Trimming took 3 bases from V and 2 from J, leaving 18 bases between them. Germline V gene lookup returns CDR1 SGDLS and CDR2 YYNGEE. CDR3 in DNA: TGTGCCAGCAGCGCGACCCCACCCGTTCTAACCTACGAGCAGTACTTC. It specifies CASSATPPVLTYEQYF.

In its sample, this clonotype was seen a few times. The chain carries TRBV11-2 and TRBJ2-5; TRBD2 aligns across 10 bases. This CDR3 is 14 amino acids long. CDR1 and CDR2 from the germline V gene are SGHAT and FQNNGV. With V trimmed by 6 bases and J by 5 bases, 6 bases remained unmatched. CDR3 nucleotides: TGTGCCAGCAGACAACCAGCGGGAGGGGAGACCCAGTACTTC. Amino acid sequence: CASRQPAGGETQYF.

The J gene is TRBJ1-5, the V gene TRBV7-3; no reliable D call. In germline, CDR1 is SGHTA, CDR2 FQGTGA. CDR3 length: 13 amino acids. V was trimmed by 6 bases and J by 2 bases, leaving 8 bases between them. This CDR3 reads CASSREGNQPQHF. The CDR3 nucleotides are TGTGCCAGCAGTAGGGAAGGCAATCAGCCCCAGCATTTT.

This clonotype showed up just once. The rearrangement joins TRBV29-1 to TRBJ2-7, with D perhaps matching TRBD1 or TRBD2 (6 bases each). CDR3 length: 13 residues. From germline, CDR1 is SQVTM and CDR2 ANQGSEA. V shed 7 bases and J shed 6 bases, with 19 bases lying between them. CDR3 DNA sequence: TGCAGCGCCAGCCGGGTCGGGGGCGCCGAGCAGTACTTC. It translates to CSASRVGGAEQYF.

This clonotype has ten or more counts. The gene calls are TRBV30 and TRBJ1-6; unclear D gene. CDR1 GTSNPN and CDR2 SVGIG come from the germline V gene (reference sequence). This CDR3 comprises 16 residues. Trimming took 5 bases from V and 5 from J, leaving 19 bases between them. The DNA for the CDR3 is TGTGCCTGGGTTCCCAAAGGACTCAACAATAATTCACCCCTCCACTTT. Encoded protein: CAWVPKGLNNNSPLHF. The full variable domain, completed using reference TRBV30 and TRBJ1-6, is SQTIHQWPATLVQPVGSPLSLECTVEGTSNPNLYWYRQAAGRGLQLLFYSVGIGQISSEVPQNLSASRPQDRQFILSSKKLLLSDSGFYLCAWVPKGLNNNSPLHFGNGTRLTVT.

This chain joins TRBV28 and TRBJ2-2; D is perhaps TRBD2 (7 bases). Trimming removed 1 base from V and 7 bases from J, with 13 bases in between. The V gene's germline CDR1 is MDHEN and CDR2 SYDVKM. The CDR3 is made up of 15 amino acids. The CDR3 DNA is TGTGCCAGCAGTTTATTGGCGCGGGGGCTCGGGGAGCTGTTTTTT. Its translation is CASSLLARGLGELFF.

By share, this clonotype counts as medium-sized. The chain combines TRBV20-1 with TRBJ2-2; 10 bases map to TRBD2. Trimming at V came to 2 bases and at J to 3 bases, leaving 0 bases not matched to a gene. In germline, CDR1 is DFQATT, CDR2 SNEGSKA (reference sequence). The CDR3 totals 14 residues. The CDR3 nucleotides are TGCAGTGCTAGACTAGCGGGAGACACCGGGGAGCTGTTTTTT. Translating it yields CSARLAGDTGELFF.

This clonotype was detected ten times or more. The chain carries TRBV24-1 and TRBJ1-4; D is ambiguous. Germline lookup yields CDR1 KGHDR and CDR2 SFDVKD. The CDR3 sequence is 15 residues long. Trimming removed 3 bases from V and 0 bases from J, with 7 bases in between. The CDR3 region is CATSDGGATNEKLFF. The CDR3 DNA follows: TGTGCCACCAGTGATGGCGGAGCAACTAATGAAAAACTGTTTTTT.

Ten or more counts support this clonotype. In nucleotides, the CDR3 is TGTGCCACCAGTGACCAGCCGGGACTAGGTTACGATGAGCAGTTCTTC. Protein: CATSDQPGLGYDEQFF. The chain carries TRBV24-1 and TRBJ2-1; 8 nucleotides line up with TRBD2. The V gene's germline CDR1 is KGHDR and CDR2 SFDVKD. The CDR3 loop spans 16 amino acids. V was pared by 4 bases and J by 8 bases, with 12 bases of the junction left unmatched.

This clonotype is medium-sized within its sample. Here the CDR3 reads CASSLERVQPQHF. The CDR3 nucleotides are TGTGCCAGCAGCTTAGAGAGGGTTCAGCCCCAGCATTTT. The chain combines TRBV7-2 with TRBJ1-5; D is unclear. Germline CDR1 reads SGHTA; CDR2 reads FQGNSA. Between the trimmed V and J ends, which lost 1 base and 6 bases, there was a span of 7 bases. There are 13 residues in the CDR3. Using reference TRBV7-2 and TRBJ1-5 for the parts outside the CDR3, the full variable domain is GAGVSQSPSNKVTEKGKDVELRCDPISGHTALYWYRQSLGQGLEFLIYFQGNSAPDKSGLPSDRFSAERTGGSVSTLTIQRTQQEDSAVYLCASSLERVQPQHFGDGTRLSIL.

This clonotype was observed a handful of times. The rearrangement uses TRBV11-2 and TRBJ2-3; D gene unclear. Trimming left V 0 bases short and J 1 base short, with 14 bases between. The CDR3 has 17 amino acids. Germline CDR1 SGHAT, CDR2 FQNNGV. Here the CDR3 DNA reads TGTGCCAGCAGCTTAGAAGGTATGGCCGCTGGCACAGATACGCAGTATTTT. Amino acids: CASSLEGMAAGTDTQYF.

This chain uses TRBV9 with TRBJ2-5, with D unresolved. Deletions cut 1 base from V and 5 bases from J, with 9 bases between. The CDR3 has 13 residues. CDR1 is SGDLS, CDR2 YYNGEE, per germline. CDR3 sequence reads: CASSVTPQETQYF. In DNA form, the CDR3 reads TGTGCCAGCAGCGTAACACCGCAGGAGACCCAGTACTTC.

This clonotype was observed many times. The genes are TRBV12-3 or TRBV12-4 and TRBJ1-2, with D uncertain. Trimming removed 4 bases from V and 6 bases from J, with 6 bases in between. The CDR3 contains 11 residues. CDR3 protein: CASSSGHGYTF. DNA of the CDR3: TGTGCCAGCAGTTCCGGGCATGGCTACACCTTC.

There are many counts of this clonotype. This chain connects TRBV19 to TRBJ2-7; 14 nucleotides align to TRBD2. Germline V gene sequence: CDR1 LNHDA, CDR2 SQIVND (reference sequence). J lost 6 bases, V lost 3 bases, and 10 bases had no gene match. This CDR3 has 17 residues. The CDR3 DNA reads TGTGCCAGTAGTATCCCCTCGACTAGCGGGAGGGCCCGCGAGCAGTACTTC. Its translation: CASSIPSTSGRAREQYF. Supplemented by reference TRBV19 and TRBJ2-7, the full variable domain reads DGGITQSPKYLFRKEGQNVTLSCEQNLNHDAMYWYRQDPGQGLRLIYYSQIVNDFQKGDIAEGYSVSREKKESFPLTVTSAQKNPTAFYLCASSIPSTSGRAREQYFGPGTRLTVT.

This chain uses TRBV20-1 with TRBJ2-1, with 9 bases identical to TRBD1. Trimming at V came to 2 bases and at J to 2 bases, leaving 13 bases not matched to a gene. Germline V CDR1 and CDR2: DFQATT, SNEGSKA (reference sequence). CDR3 length: 18 amino acids. CDR3 loop: CSARLTLTGTGTYNEQFF. The CDR3 bases are TGCAGTGCTAGATTGACACTTACCGGGACAGGGACCTACAATGAGCAGTTCTTC.

This clonotype was observed at least ten times. This chain uses TRBV12-3 or TRBV12-4 with TRBJ1-1; the D gene is possibly TRBD1 (5 bases). Trimming pared 7 bases from V and 6 bases from J, leaving 15 bases between. The CDR3 is made up of 13 amino acids. Here the CDR3 DNA reads TGTGCCAGCATCCTGCAGGGTATGGCTGAAGCTTTCTTT. This codes for CASILQGMAEAFF.

This clonotype appeared many times. V usage is TRBV10-3 and J usage is TRBJ2-3; 8 bases line up with TRBD1. This CDR3 has 13 residues. J lost 3 bases, V lost 11 bases, and 7 bases had no gene match. Per germline, CDR1 ENHRY and CDR2 SYGVKD. The CDR3 protein is CAARTGRTDTQYF. The CDR3 region has the DNA TGTGCCGCCCGGACAGGGAGGACAGATACGCAGTATTTT.

This clonotype was seen a handful of times. The chain joins TRBV7-6 to TRBJ2-3; D perhaps matches TRBD1 (6 bases). Trimming left V 5 bases short and J 0 bases short, with 18 bases between. The germline CDR1 and CDR2 sequences are SGHVS and FNYEAQ. The CDR3 is 17 amino acids. CDR3 coding DNA: TGTGCCAGCAGCCAATTCCCGACAGGTCCTAGCACAGATACGCAGTATTTT. It is translated as CASSQFPTGPSTDTQYF.

This clonotype has at least ten counts. V and J are TRBV10-3 and TRBJ2-1; 9 nucleotides align to TRBD2. Germline CDR1 ENHRY, CDR2 SYGVKD. CDR3 length equals 12 residues. Trimming at V came to 7 bases and at J to 9 bases, leaving 4 bases not matched to a gene. The DNA of the CDR3 is TGTGCCATCACCCGCGGGGGGGTTGAGCAGTTCTTC. Encoded protein: CAITRGGVEQFF.

The chain couples TRBV5-1 to TRBJ1-1; D not certain. Per the germline V gene, CDR1 is SGHRS and CDR2 is YFSETQ. V lost 7 bases and J 0 bases, leaving 10 bases between the germline ends. The CDR3 has 13 residues. For the CDR3, the DNA is TGCGCCAGCGTAAGGGAGCTGAACACTGAAGCTTTCTTT. Amino acids: CASVRELNTEAFF.

This clonotype was picked up many times. This sequence joins TRBV18 and TRBJ2-5; 10 nucleotides align to TRBD2. The CDR3 spans 15 residues. Germline loops: CDR1 KGHSH, CDR2 LQKENI. V shed 0 bases and J 2 bases; nucleotides not matched to a gene: 0. The CDR3 region is CASSPPAGGQETQYF. CDR3 DNA sequence: TGTGCCAGCTCACCACCAGCGGGAGGGCAAGAGACCCAGTACTTC.

This clonotype has more than one count but fewer than ten. The genes are TRBV15 and TRBJ2-1; TRBD1 is a possible D gene (6 bases). The CDR3 extends over 18 amino acids. Germline CDR1 LNHNV, CDR2 YYDKDF (reference sequence). Trimming shortened V by 0 bases and J by 4 bases, and 19 bases separated the two germline ends. CDR3 region: CATSRDHTRGQGYNEQFF. In nucleotides, the CDR3 is TGTGCCACCAGCAGAGATCACACCCGGGGTCAGGGGTACAATGAGCAGTTCTTC.